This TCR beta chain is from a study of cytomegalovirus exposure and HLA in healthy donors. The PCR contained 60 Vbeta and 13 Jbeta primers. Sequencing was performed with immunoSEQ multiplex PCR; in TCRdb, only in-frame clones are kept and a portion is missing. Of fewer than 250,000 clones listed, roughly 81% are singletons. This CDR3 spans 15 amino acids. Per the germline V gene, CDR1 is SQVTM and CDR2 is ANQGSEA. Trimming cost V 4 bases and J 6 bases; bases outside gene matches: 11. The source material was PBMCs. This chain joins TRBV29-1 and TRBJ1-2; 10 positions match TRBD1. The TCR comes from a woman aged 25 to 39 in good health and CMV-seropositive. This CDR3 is CSVGKTGGKVDGYTF. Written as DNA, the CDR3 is TGCAGCGTTGGAAAGACAGGGGGCAAAGTCGATGGCTACACCTTC.